This entry lists 8 T cell receptor beta chains sequenced from one sample in a study of CD8 T cells in ankylosing spondylitis. MiXCR was run by TCRdb on the 5' RACE reads, yielding one entry per CDR3 protein. The sample carries approximately 130,000 distinct CDR3 sequences, 7% to 10% recorded once. Sequenced material: blood, either unsorted or a sorted T cell fraction (not recorded which). These receptors all stem from a male donor with ankylosing spondylitis or in good health (not recorded which).

This clonotype showed up many times. The V and J genes are TRBV20-1 and TRBJ2-7; 13 bases map to TRBD2. With V trimmed by 4 bases and J by 4 bases, 10 bases remained unmatched. Looked up from germline, CDR1 is DFQATT and CDR2 is SNEGSKA (reference sequence). This CDR3 has 16 amino acids. CDR3 in amino acids: CSATGTSGTPSYEQYF. In nucleotides, the CDR3 is TGCAGTGCTACTGGGACTAGCGGGACTCCTTCGTACGAGCAGTACTTC.

V and J are TRBV12-3 or TRBV12-4 and TRBJ2-7; 8 bases fit TRBD2. J gave up 2 bases and V 4 bases, and 4 bases lay outside the gene matches. The CDR3 contains 14 residues. The CDR3 here is CASSYTSGAYEQYF. In DNA, the CDR3 is TGTGCCAGCAGTTATACTAGCGGAGCCTACGAGCAGTACTTC.

This clonotype was recorded at least ten times. J is TRBJ2-5 and V is TRBV7-2; tentatively, D is TRBD1 or TRBD2 (5 bases each). V lost 3 bases and J lost 2, with 10 bases in between. Per the germline V gene, CDR1 is SGHTA and CDR2 is FQGNSA. This CDR3 has 14 residues. CDR3 coding DNA: TGTGCCAGCAGCTTCACAGGAGGACAAGAGACCCAGTACTTC. Translated, it gives CASSFTGGQETQYF.

This clonotype came up many times. The J gene is TRBJ1-5, the V gene TRBV12-3 or TRBV12-4; D is perhaps TRBD1 (5 bases). CDR3 size: 16 residues. V was trimmed by 2 bases and J by 5 bases, leaving 16 bases between them. The DNA of the CDR3 is TGTGCCAGCAGTTTACTAACGGGGGTGCCTGATCAGCCCCAGCATTTT. This encodes CASSLLTGVPDQPQHF.

In regard to this clonotype: The germline gene is not matched at one end of the junction; a read error may be the cause. V and J are TRBV7-9 and TRBJ1-1; D uncertain. Germline V lookup: CDR1 SEHNR, CDR2 FQNEAQ (reference sequence). The CDR3 runs to 14 residues. The CDR3 nucleotides are TGTGCCAGCAGCTCCAGACTGTCCAACAGTGAAGCTTTCTTT. Translation: CASSSRLSNSEAFF.

This sequence joins TRBV27 and TRBJ2-1; D is possibly TRBD1 (5 bases). This CDR3 is 18 amino acids long. Germline V gene data show CDR1 as MNHEY and CDR2 as SMNVEV (reference sequence). V was pared by 0 bases and J by 0 bases, with 15 bases between. The CDR3 sequence: CASSLSRTGTSSYNEQFF. CDR3 nucleotide sequence: TGTGCCAGCAGTTTATCCCGCACAGGTACGAGCTCCTACAATGAGCAGTTCTTC.

This clonotype was seen many times. The genes are TRBV20-1 and TRBJ1-5; D unclear. CDR1 is DFQATT, CDR2 SNEGSKA, per germline (reference sequence). This CDR3 spans 15 amino acids. With 6 bases removed from V and 3 bases from J, the gap between germline ends came to 18 bases. The chain's CDR3 is CSAPSEGRFNQPQHF. The CDR3, as DNA: TGCAGTGCACCCTCGGAGGGTAGGTTCAATCAGCCCCAGCATTTT.

This clonotype was picked up many times. Here the CDR3 reads CASSSAGQNGGYTF. In DNA, the CDR3 is TGTGCCAGCAGCTCCGCGGGACAGAACGGTGGCTACACCTTC. The J gene is TRBJ1-2, the V gene TRBV7-2, with 7 bases lining up with TRBD1. This CDR3 region has 14 residues. Germline assignment: CDR1 SGHTA and CDR2 FQGNSA. The J segment lost 7 bases and the V segment lost 4 bases, leaving 9 bases of the junction unmatched.